This TCR beta chain was obtained from a study of shared clonotypes between healthy human individuals. Looked up from germline, CDR1 is MDHEN and CDR2 is SYDVKM. V was clipped by 1 base and J by 10 bases, with 11 bases between them. The CDR3 has 14 residues. Data came from immunoSEQ multiplex PCR; TCRdb stores just in-frame clones and leaves some out. The table has about 2.2 million clones, about 93% seen once; the top ten hold about 1.7%. The naive CD8 subset, CD45RO-negative cells positively selected for CCR7, excluded terminally differentiated effector memory CD45RA+ cells. Material: naive CD8+ T cells from PBMCs. This receptor was taken from a man between 18 and 35 years old in good health. Some clones in this sample may be carry-over from other donors' samples. The chain employs TRBV28 and TRBJ1-6; D not resolved. This chain's CDR3 is CASSLYGHGSPLHF. As DNA, the CDR3 is TGTGCCAGCAGTTTATACGGGCACGGATCACCCCTCCACTTT.